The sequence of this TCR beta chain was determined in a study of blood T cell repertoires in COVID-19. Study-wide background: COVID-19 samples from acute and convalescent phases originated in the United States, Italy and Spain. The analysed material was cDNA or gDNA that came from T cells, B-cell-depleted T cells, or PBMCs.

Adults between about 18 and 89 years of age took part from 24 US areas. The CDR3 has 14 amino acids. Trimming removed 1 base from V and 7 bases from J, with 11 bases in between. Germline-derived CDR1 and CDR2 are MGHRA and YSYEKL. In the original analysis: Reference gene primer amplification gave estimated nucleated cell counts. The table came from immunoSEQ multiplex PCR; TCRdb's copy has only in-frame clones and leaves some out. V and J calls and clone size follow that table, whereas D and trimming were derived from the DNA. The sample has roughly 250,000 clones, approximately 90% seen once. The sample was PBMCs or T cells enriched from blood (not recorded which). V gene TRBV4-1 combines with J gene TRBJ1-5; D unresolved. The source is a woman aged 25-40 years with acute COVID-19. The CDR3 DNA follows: TGCGCCAGCAGCCAAGTCGGAGTCGGCCAGCCCCAGCATTTT. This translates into CASSQVGVGQPQHF.